This T cell receptor (beta chain) was found in a study of response to subunit inactivated influenza vaccine. Via MiXCR, TCRdb re-called the RT-PCR reads, giving one row per CDR3 protein. The table has around 500,000 distinct CDR3 sequences, approximately 11% seen once; the top ten hold about 12%. To note about this clonotype: What it binds is not known.

Trimming removed 5 bases from V and 0 bases from J; junction bases left unmatched: 10. Germline CDR1 and CDR2: SGHVS and FQNEAQ. This CDR3 region has 16 residues. Study findings and constraints: Each seasonal influenza vaccination recruits few new T cells, the authors suggested.

This chain links TRBV7-8 with TRBJ2-7; 7 nucleotides align to TRBD1. The sequences come from PBMCs from blood, collected 45 days after vaccination. This receptor was obtained from a man between 50 and 59 years old who received an inactivated influenza vaccine. The CDR3 reads CASSIQQGISSYEQYF. In DNA, the CDR3 is TGTGCCAGCAGCATACAACAGGGGATCAGCTCCTACGAGCAGTACTTC.